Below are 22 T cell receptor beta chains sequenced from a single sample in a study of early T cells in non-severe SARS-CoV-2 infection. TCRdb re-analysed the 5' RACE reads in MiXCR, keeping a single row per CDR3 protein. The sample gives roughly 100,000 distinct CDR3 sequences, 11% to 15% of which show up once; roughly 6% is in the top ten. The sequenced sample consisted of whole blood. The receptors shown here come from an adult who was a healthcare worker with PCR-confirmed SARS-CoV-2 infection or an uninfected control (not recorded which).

The CDR3 here is CSATDGSSGANVLTF. The CDR3 coding sequence is TGCAGCGCTACGGACGGGAGCAGCGGGGCCAACGTCCTGACTTTC. The chain links TRBV29-1 to TRBJ2-6, with D possibly matching TRBD2 (6 bases). Trimming shortened V by 7 bases and J by 4 bases, and 17 bases separated the two germline ends. The CDR3 has 15 residues. Germline lookup yields CDR1 SQVTM and CDR2 ANQGSEA. Full variable domain (missing parts from reference TRBV29-1 and TRBJ2-6): SAVISQKPSRDICQRGTSLTIQCQVDSQVTMMFWYRQQPGQSLTLIATANQGSEATYESGFVIDKFPISRPNLTFSTLTVSNMSPEDSSIYLCSATDGSSGANVLTFGAGSRLTVL.

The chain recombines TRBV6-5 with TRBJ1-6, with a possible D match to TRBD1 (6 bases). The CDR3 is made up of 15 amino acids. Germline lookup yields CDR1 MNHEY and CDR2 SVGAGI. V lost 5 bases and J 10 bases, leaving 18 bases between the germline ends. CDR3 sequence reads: CASSPRDKGSSPLHF. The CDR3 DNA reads TGTGCCAGCAGTCCGCGGGACAAGGGTTCCTCACCCCTCCACTTT.

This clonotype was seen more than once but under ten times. CDR3 coding DNA: TGCGCCAGTAGCCGGGACAGGGCTGCGAACACTGAAGCTTTCTTT. Its protein is CASSRDRAANTEAFF. This chain links TRBV10-1 with TRBJ1-1; 9 positions agree with TRBD1. The V gene end was trimmed by 9 bases and the J gene end by 1 base; junction bases not matched to a gene: 9. Per the germline V gene, CDR1 is WNHNN and CDR2 is SYGVQD (reference sequence). This CDR3 has 15 amino acids.

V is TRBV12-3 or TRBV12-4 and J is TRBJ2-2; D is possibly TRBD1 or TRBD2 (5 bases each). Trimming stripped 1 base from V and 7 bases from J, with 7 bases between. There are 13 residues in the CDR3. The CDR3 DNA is TGTGCCAGCAGTTTAGGGGGGATCGGGGAGCTGTTTTTT. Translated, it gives CASSLGGIGELFF.

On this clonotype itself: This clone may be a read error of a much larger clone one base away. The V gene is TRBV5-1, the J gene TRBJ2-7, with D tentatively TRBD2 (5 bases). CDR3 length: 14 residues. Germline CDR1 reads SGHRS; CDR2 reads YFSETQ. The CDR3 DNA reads TGCCCCAGCAGCTTGGAGGTGCGGGCGGACGAGCAGTACTTC. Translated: CPSSLEVRADEQYF.

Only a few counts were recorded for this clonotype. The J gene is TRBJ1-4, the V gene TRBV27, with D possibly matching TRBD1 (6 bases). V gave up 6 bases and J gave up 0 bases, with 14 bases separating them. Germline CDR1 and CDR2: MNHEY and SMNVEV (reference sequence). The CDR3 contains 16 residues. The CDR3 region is CASSPGRGSTNEKLFF. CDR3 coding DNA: TGTGCCAGCAGCCCGGGTAGGGGGTCAACTAATGAAAAACTGTTTTTT.

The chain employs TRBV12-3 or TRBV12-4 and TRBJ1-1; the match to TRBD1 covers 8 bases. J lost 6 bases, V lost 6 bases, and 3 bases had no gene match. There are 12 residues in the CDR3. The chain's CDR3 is CASSLQGAEAFF. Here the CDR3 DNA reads TGTGCCAGCAGCCTACAGGGGGCTGAAGCTTTCTTT.

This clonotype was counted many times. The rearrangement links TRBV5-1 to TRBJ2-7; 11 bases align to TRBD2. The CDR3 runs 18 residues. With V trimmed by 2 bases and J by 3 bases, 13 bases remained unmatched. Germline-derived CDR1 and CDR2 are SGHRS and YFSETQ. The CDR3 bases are TGCGCCAGCAGCTTCCTCGACTTCGGGACTAGCGGACACTACGAGCAGTACTTC. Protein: CASSFLDFGTSGHYEQYF. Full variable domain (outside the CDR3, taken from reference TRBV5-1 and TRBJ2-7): KAGVTQTPRYLIKTRGQQVTLSCSPISGHRSVSWYQQTPGQGLQFLFEYFSETQRNKGNFPGRFSGRQFSNSRSEMNVSTLELGDSALYLCASSFLDFGTSGHYEQYFGPGTRLTVT.

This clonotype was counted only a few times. DNA for the CDR3: TGTGCCAGCAGTGAATACGGGAATGTAGACACTGAAGCTTTCTTT. It is translated as CASSEYGNVDTEAFF. The gene calls are TRBV25-1 and TRBJ1-1; D unclear. This CDR3 region has 15 residues. The ends were cut back, 0 bases at V and 3 bases at J, with 11 bases in the middle. Germline CDR1 MGHDK, CDR2 SYGVNS.

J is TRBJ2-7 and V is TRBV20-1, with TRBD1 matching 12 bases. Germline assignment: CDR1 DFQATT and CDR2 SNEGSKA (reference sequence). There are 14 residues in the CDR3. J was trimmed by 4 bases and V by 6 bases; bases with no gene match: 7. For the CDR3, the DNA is TGCAGTGCCCAAATGGGACAGGGGGCTTACGAGCAGTACTTC. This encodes CSAQMGQGAYEQYF.

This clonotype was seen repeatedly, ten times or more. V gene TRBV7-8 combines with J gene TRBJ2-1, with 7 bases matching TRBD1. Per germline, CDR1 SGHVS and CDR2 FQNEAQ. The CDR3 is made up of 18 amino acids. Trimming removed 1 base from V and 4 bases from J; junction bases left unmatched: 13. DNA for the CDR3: TGTGCCAGCAGCTTAGGGATCACACAGGGGAGCTCGTACAATGAGCAGTTCTTC. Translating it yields CASSLGITQGSSYNEQFF.

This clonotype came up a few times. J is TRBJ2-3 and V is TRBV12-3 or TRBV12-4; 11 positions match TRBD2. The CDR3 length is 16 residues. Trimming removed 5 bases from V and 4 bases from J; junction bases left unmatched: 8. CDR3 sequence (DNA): TGTGCCAGCAGTCACCCGACTAGCGGGAAACCAGATACGCAGTATTTT. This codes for CASSHPTSGKPDTQYF.

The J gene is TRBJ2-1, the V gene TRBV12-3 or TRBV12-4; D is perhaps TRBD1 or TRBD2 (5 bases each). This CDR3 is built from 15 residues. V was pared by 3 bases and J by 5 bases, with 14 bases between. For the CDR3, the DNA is TGTGCCAGCAGTTTGGGGGTCTCCACCAACAATGAGCAGTTCTTC. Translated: CASSLGVSTNNEQFF.

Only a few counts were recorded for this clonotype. The CDR3 DNA reads as TGCGCCAGCAGTGAGATCGGGACCGCAGGAAGTGAAAAACTGTTTTTT. It yields the protein CASSEIGTAGSEKLFF. The V gene is TRBV10-2, the J gene TRBJ1-4; TRBD1 might be the D (5 bases). This CDR3 region has 16 residues. Trimming removed 2 bases at V and 7 bases at J, with 17 bases between. Per the germline V gene, CDR1 is WSHSY and CDR2 is SAAADI.

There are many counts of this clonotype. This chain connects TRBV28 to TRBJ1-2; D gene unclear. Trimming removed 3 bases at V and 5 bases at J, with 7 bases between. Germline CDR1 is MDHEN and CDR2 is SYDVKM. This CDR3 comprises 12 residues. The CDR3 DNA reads TGTGCCAGCAGTTTCAGAAAGTATGGCTACACCTTC. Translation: CASSFRKYGYTF.

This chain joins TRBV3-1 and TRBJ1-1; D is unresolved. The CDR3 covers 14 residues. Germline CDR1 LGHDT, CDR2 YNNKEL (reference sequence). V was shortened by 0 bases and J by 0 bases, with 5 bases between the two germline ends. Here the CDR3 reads CASSQEPLNTEAFF. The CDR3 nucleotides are TGTGCCAGCAGCCAAGAACCCCTGAACACTGAAGCTTTCTTT.

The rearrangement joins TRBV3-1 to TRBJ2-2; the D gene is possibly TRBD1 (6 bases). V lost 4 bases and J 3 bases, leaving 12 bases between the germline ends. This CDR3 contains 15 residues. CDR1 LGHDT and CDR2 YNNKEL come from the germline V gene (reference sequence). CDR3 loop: CASSPYRADTGELFF. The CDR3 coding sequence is TGTGCCAGCAGCCCCTACAGGGCGGACACCGGGGAGCTGTTTTTT.

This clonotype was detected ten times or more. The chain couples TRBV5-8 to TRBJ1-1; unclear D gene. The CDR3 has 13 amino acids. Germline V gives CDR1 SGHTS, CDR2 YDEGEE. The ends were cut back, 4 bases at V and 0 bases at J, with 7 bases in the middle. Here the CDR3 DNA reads TGTGCCAGCAGCAGGACGGTGAACACTGAAGCTTTCTTT. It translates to CASSRTVNTEAFF.

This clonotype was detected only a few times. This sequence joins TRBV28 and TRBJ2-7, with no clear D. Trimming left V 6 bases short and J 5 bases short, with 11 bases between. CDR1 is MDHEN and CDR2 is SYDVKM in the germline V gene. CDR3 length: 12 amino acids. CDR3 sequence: CASSEQVNEQYF. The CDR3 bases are TGTGCCAGCAGCGAGCAAGTGAACGAGCAGTACTTC.

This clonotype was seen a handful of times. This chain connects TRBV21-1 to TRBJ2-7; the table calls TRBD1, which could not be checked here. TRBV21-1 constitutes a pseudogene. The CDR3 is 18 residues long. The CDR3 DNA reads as TGTGCCAGCAGCAAAGCTCCCCATAGAGCGCCAACCTCCTACGAGCAGTACTTC. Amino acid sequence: CASSKAPHRAPTSYEQYF.

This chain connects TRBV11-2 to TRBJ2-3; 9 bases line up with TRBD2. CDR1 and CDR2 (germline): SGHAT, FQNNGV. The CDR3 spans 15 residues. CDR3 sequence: CVTRGGGGAPDTQYF. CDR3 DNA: TGTGTCACCCGGGGAGGCGGGGGGGCACCAGATACGCAGTATTTT.

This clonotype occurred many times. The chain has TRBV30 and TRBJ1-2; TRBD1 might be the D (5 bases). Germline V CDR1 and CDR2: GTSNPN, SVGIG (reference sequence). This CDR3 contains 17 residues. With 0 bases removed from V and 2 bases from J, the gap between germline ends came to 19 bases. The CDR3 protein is CAWSVVGFAGINYGYTF. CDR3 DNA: TGTGCCTGGAGTGTGGTGGGATTCGCAGGGATCAACTATGGCTACACCTTC.